These T cell receptor beta chains were read from a single sample in a study of blood T cell repertoires in COVID-19. Clones were sequenced by immunoSEQ multiplex PCR, and TCRdb holds only the in-frame ones, with some missing. Among around 300,000 clones listed, roughly nine tenths were seen once. The sequencing sample was made of PBMCs or T cells enriched from blood (not recorded which). All receptors come from a woman between 45 and 65 years old who had recovered from COVID-19. CDR3s include the opening cysteine and the closing phenylalanine or tryptophan. A D gene is named only where the DNA matches it firmly. Not all rows give a size; the values are once, few, many and, for expanded clones, a class.

v_call	d_call	j_call	clone_size	cdr3_aa	cdr3_nt
TRBV28	TRBD1	TRBJ2-5	.	CASRDRGKETQYF	TGTGCCAGCAGAGACAGGGGGAAAGAGACCCAGTACTTC
TRBV7-3	.	TRBJ2-5	.	CASSPRADQETQYF	TGTGCCAGCAGCCCCCGCGCGGACCAAGAGACCCAGTACTTC
TRBV5-1	TRBD2	TRBJ2-3	.	CASSFSGDSTDTQYF	TGCGCCAGCAGCTTTAGCGGGGACAGCACAGATACGCAGTATTTT
TRBV29-1	.	TRBJ1-4	once	CSVAPTNEKLFF	TGCAGCGTTGCCCCGACTAATGAAAAACTGTTTTTT
TRBV5-6	TRBD1	TRBJ1-2	.	CASSLRGPGGYTF	TGTGCCAGCAGCTTGAGGGGGCCCGGTGGCTACACCTTC
TRBV7-3	.	TRBJ1-1	.	CASRAGRNTEAFF	TGTGCCAGCAGGGCGGGTAGGAACACTGAAGCTTTCTTT
TRBV6-6	TRBD1	TRBJ2-1	.	CASSYPTGVNEQFF	TGTGCCAGCAGTTACCCGACAGGGGTCAATGAGCAGTTCTTC
TRBV7-8	.	TRBJ2-7	.	CASSLWAASSYEQYF	TGTGCCAGCAGCTTGTGGGCTGCCAGCTCCTACGAGCAGTACTTC
TRBV4-2	.	TRBJ1-6	.	CASSQATTGGNSPLHF	TGTGCCAGCAGCCAAGCTACGACAGGAGGAAATTCACCCCTCCACTTT
TRBV18	TRBD1	TRBJ1-1	.	CASSPGTGEPEAFF	TGTGCCAGCTCACCCGGGACAGGGGAGCCTGAAGCTTTCTTT
TRBV3-1/TRBV3-2	.	TRBJ1-1	.	CASSQDEGENTEAFF	TGTGCCAGCAGCCAAGATGAGGGGGAGAACACTGAAGCTTTCTTT
TRBV5-1	.	TRBJ1-2	.	CASSPNSHRVSYGYTF	TGCGCCAGCAGCCCAAATTCCCACAGGGTCAGCTATGGCTACACCTTC
TRBV2	.	TRBJ2-5	once	CASSETAGRQETQYF	TGTGCCAGCAGTGAAACGGCAGGGCGCCAAGAGACCCAGTACTTC
TRBV14	.	TRBJ1-1	.	CASSLDRNTEAFF	TGTGCCAGCAGCCTGGACAGGAACACTGAAGCTTTCTTT
TRBV11-2	TRBD1	TRBJ1-4	.	CASSLYYRGRSNEKLFF	TGTGCCAGCAGCTTATATTACAGGGGGCGTAGTAATGAAAAACTGTTTTTT
TRBV5-1	.	TRBJ1-4	.	CASTNPFNEKLFF	TGCGCCAGCACTAACCCCTTTAATGAAAAACTGTTTTTT
TRBV11-2	.	TRBJ2-7	.	CASSRVVSLEQYF	TGTGCCAGCAGCCGAGTGGTGTCCCTCGAGCAGTACTTC
TRBV7-3	TRBD2	TRBJ2-2	few	CASSPPGLAGGTGELFF	TGTGCCAGCAGCCCGCCGGGACTAGCGGGAGGGACCGGGGAGCTGTTTTTT
TRBV6-5	TRBD1	TRBJ1-2	.	CASSSGQGSYGYTF	TGTGCCAGCAGCTCAGGACAGGGGAGCTATGGCTACACCTTC
TRBV27	TRBD2	TRBJ2-2	.	CASSWWSSGKNTGELFF	TGTGCCAGCAGTTGGTGGTCTAGCGGGAAAAACACCGGGGAGCTGTTTTTT
TRBV5-1	TRBD1	TRBJ1-4	once	CASSPTGTGYEKLFF	TGCGCCAGCAGCCCAACCGGGACAGGGTATGAAAAACTGTTTTTT
TRBV15	TRBD1	TRBJ1-3	.	CATSRADRGNTIYF	TGTGCCACCAGCAGAGCGGACAGGGGAAACACCATATATTTT
TRBV7-9	.	TRBJ1-1	.	CASSREGRYTEAFF	TGTGCCAGCAGCCGCGAGGGCAGGTACACTGAAGCTTTCTTT